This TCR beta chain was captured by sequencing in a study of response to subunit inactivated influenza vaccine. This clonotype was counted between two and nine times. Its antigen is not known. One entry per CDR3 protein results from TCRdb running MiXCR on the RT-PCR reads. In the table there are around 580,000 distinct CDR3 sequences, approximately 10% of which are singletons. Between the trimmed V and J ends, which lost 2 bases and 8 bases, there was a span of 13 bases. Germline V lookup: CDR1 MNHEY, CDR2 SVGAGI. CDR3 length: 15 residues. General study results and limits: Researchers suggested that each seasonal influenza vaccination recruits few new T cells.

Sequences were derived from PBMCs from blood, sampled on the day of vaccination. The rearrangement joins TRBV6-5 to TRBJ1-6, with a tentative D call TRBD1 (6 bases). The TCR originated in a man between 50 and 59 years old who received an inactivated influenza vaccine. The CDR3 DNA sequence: TGTGCCAGCAGTTACCAAACAGGGTTTGATTCACCCCTCCACTTT. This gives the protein CASSYQTGFDSPLHF.